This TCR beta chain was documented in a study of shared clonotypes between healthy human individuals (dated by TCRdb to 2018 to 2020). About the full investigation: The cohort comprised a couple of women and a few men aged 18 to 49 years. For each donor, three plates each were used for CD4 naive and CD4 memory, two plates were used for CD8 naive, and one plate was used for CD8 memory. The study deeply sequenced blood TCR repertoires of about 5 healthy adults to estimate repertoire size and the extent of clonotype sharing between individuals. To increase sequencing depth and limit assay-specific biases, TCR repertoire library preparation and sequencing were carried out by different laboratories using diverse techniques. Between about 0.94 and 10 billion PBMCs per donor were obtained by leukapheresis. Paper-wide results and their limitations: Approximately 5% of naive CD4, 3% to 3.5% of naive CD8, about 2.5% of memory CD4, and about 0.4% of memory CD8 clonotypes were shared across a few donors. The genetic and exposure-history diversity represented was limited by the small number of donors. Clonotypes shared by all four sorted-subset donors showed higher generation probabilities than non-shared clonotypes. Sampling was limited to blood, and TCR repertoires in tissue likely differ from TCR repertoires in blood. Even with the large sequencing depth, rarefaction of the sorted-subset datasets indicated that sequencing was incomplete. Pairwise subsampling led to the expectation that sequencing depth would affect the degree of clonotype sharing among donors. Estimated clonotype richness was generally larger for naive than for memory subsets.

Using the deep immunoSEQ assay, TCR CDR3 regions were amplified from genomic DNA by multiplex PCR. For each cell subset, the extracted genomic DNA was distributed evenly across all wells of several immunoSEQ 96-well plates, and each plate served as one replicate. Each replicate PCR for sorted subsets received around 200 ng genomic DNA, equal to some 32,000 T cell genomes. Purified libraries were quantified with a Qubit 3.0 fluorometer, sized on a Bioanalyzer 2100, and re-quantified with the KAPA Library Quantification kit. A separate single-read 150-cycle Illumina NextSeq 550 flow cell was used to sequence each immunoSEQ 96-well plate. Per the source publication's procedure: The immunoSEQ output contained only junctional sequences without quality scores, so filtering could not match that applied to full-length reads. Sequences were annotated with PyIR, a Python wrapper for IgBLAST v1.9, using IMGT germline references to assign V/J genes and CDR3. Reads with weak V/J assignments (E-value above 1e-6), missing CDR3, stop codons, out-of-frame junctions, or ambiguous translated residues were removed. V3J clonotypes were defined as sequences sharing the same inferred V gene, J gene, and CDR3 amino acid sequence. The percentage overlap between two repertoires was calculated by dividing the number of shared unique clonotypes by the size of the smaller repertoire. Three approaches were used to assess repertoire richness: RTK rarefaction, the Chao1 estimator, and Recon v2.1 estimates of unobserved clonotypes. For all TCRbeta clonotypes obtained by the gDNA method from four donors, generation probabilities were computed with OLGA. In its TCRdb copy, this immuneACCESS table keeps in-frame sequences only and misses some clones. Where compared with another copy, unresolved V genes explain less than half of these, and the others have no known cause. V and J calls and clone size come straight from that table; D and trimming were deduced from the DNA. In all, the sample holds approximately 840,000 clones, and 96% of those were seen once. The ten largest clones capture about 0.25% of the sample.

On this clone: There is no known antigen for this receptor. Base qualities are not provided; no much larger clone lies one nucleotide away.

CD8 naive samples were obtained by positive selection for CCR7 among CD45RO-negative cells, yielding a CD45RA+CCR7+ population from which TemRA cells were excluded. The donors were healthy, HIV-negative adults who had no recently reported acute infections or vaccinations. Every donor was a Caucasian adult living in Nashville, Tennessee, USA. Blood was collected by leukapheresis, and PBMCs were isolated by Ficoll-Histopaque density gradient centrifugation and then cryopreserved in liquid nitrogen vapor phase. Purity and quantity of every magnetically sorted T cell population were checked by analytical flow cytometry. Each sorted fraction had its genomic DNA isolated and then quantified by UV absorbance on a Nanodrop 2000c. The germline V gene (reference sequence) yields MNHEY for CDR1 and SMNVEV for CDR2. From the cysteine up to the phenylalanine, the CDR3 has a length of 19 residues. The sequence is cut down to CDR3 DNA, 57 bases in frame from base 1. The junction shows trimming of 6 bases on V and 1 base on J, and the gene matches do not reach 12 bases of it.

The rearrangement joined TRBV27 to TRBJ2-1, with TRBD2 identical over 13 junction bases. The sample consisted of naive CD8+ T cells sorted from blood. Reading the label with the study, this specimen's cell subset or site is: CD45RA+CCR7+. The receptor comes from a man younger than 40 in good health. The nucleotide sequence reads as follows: TGTGCCAGCAGGACGGGACTAGCGGGGAAAGGCCGTTCCTACAATGAGCAGTTCTTC. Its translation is CASRTGLAGKGRSYNEQFF.